One and the same sample provided the 24 T cell receptor beta chains below, sequenced in a study of read filtering for tumor transcriptome and immune sequencing (TCRdb year 2020). Sequencing was performed on an Illumina HiSeq 4000. Starting from roughly 440 ng RNA, TCR libraries were constructed with the Immunoverse kit using molecular barcoded adaptors that cover the alpha/delta and beta/gamma chains. The public reads were quality trimmed at Q25 with fastp and then assembled into clones with MiXCR by TCRdb, keeping productive beta chains. CDR3 protein duplicates are merged, each entry listing the most common genes and DNA. For this sample the table gives fewer than 45,000 distinct CDR3 sequences, of which about 11% were detected only once. The biggest ten clones account for about 30% of the sample. The sequenced sample was a population of CD138-negative cells sorted from bone marrow. The sample's cell subset or site label, in plain terms: bone marrow mononuclear cells depleted of CD138+ plasma/myeloma cells by negative magnetic selection. The source of these receptors is a donor aged 40 or older with multiple myeloma.

This clonotype was detected many times. This rearrangement joins TRBV6-2 or TRBV6-3 to TRBJ1-5, with D perhaps TRBD1 (5 bases). The CDR3 is made up of 12 amino acids. V dropped 4 bases and J dropped 7 bases, with 8 bases sitting between them. The germline V gene has CDR1 MNHEY and CDR2 SVGEGT. CDR3 sequence (DNA): TGTGCCAGCAGTTTGACAGCCCAGCCCCAGCATTTT. Amino acids: CASSLTAQPQHF.

In this sample, this clonotype turned up many times. The chain is built from TRBV5-1 and TRBJ2-7, with D tentatively TRBD2 (6 bases). CDR1 is SGHRS and CDR2 is YFSETQ in the germline V gene. The CDR3 runs 12 residues. Trimming took 8 bases from V and 3 from J, leaving 12 bases between them. The CDR3 sequence: CASSIGGYEQYF. The CDR3 coding sequence is TGCGCCAGTAGCATCGGGGGCTACGAGCAGTACTTC. Using reference TRBV5-1 and TRBJ2-7 for the parts outside the CDR3, the full variable domain is KAGVTQTPRYLIKTRGQQVTLSCSPISGHRSVSWYQQTPGQGLQFLFEYFSETQRNKGNFPGRFSGRQFSNSRSEMNVSTLELGDSALYLCASSIGGYEQYFGPGTRLTVT.

This clonotype was counted many times. This chain connects TRBV12-3 or TRBV12-4 to TRBJ2-2; D gene uncertain. This CDR3 comprises 13 residues. V was pared by 5 bases and J by 5 bases, with 9 bases between. The CDR3 is CASSLTLTGELFF. CDR3 coding DNA: TGTGCCAGCAGTCTAACCTTAACCGGGGAGCTGTTTTTT.

This clonotype is deemed medium-sized. This chain links TRBV7-9 with TRBJ1-1; D is ambiguous. CDR3 length: 12 residues. Trimming removed 5 bases from V and 1 base from J, with 5 bases in between. The germline gives CDR1 SEHNR, CDR2 FQNEAQ (reference sequence). CDR3 protein: CASSRGNTEAFF. In DNA form, the CDR3 reads TGTGCCAGCAGCCGGGGGAACACTGAAGCTTTCTTT.

The chain carries TRBV6-6 and TRBJ2-1; 10 bases match TRBD2. CDR3 length equals 14 residues. The germline V gene has CDR1 MNHNY and CDR2 SVGAGI (reference sequence). V lost 5 bases, J lost 5 bases, and 3 bases stayed unmatched. CDR3 in DNA: TGTGCCAGCAGTCCCGGGACTAGCGACAATGAGCAGTTCTTC. This sequence encodes CASSPGTSDNEQFF.

The sample holds many counts of this clonotype. The rearrangement links TRBV11-2 to TRBJ2-7, with D maybe TRBD1 (6 bases). Germline lookup yields CDR1 SGHAT and CDR2 FQNNGV. Trimming removed 5 bases from V and 3 bases from J, with 17 bases in between. This CDR3 contains 15 residues. The CDR3 here is CASSPSIQQGYEQYF. For the CDR3, the DNA is TGTGCCAGCAGCCCATCCATCCAACAGGGCTACGAGCAGTACTTC.

Points on this clonotype: A read error may be the cause here, since a much bigger clone is one base away. In this CDR3 the conserved last residue, phenylalanine or tryptophan, is missing, so a read error is likely. V is TRBV20-1 and J is TRBJ2-6; TRBD2 is a possible D gene (6 bases). Germline V CDR1 and CDR2: DFQATT, SNEGSKA (reference sequence). Trimming cost V 6 bases and J 0 bases, with 21 bases left between them. The CDR3 loop spans 18 amino acids. CDR3 sequence reads: CSAPAHGTVRSGANVLTS. The CDR3 DNA sequence: TGCAGTGCCCCAGCCCACGGGACTGTCCGCTCTGGGGCCAACGTCCTGACTTCC.

In this sample, this clonotype turned up many times. This chain connects TRBV5-1 to TRBJ2-3, with 7 positions matching TRBD1. Germline assignment: CDR1 SGHRS and CDR2 YFSETQ. This CDR3 contains 17 residues. The V segment lost 1 base and the J segment 0 bases; nucleotides outside the gene matches: 8. As DNA, the CDR3 is TGCGCCAGCAGCTTGCAACGGGACAGCCAAAGCACAGATACGCAGTATTTT. Encoded protein: CASSLQRDSQSTDTQYF. Supplemented by reference TRBV5-1 and TRBJ2-3, the full variable domain reads KAGVTQTPRYLIKTRGQQVTLSCSPISGHRSVSWYQQTPGQGLQFLFEYFSETQRNKGNFPGRFSGRQFSNSRSEMNVSTLELGDSALYLCASSLQRDSQSTDTQYFGPGTRLTVL.

On this clonotype: The likely explanation is a read error, given a far larger clone one base away. The chain links TRBV11-2 to TRBJ2-1, with D uncertain. Looked up from germline, CDR1 is SGHAT and CDR2 is FQNNGV. CDR3 length: 13 amino acids. CDR3 protein: CASSLGGMGEHFF. In nucleotides, the CDR3 is TGTGCCAGCAGCTTAGGAGGAATGGGTGAGCATTTCTTC. Supplemented by reference TRBV11-2 and TRBJ2-1, the full variable domain reads EAGVAQSPRYKIIEKRQSVAFWCNPISGHATLYWYQQILGQGPKLLIQFQNNGVVDDSQLPKDRFSAERLKGVDSTLKIQPAKLEDSAVYLCASSLGGMGEHFFGPGTRLTVL.

This clonotype was observed at least ten times. The chain employs TRBV3-1 and TRBJ1-1; D not resolved. Trimming left V 1 base short and J 5 bases short, with 8 bases between. The CDR3 extends over 13 amino acids. Looked up from germline, CDR1 is LGHDT and CDR2 is YNNKEL (reference sequence). CDR3 loop: CASSQVGETEAFF. The CDR3 region has the DNA TGTGCCAGCAGCCAAGTCGGGGAGACTGAAGCTTTCTTT.

This clonotype was seen repeatedly, ten times or more. The V and J genes are TRBV28 and TRBJ2-1, with no clear D. CDR3 length equals 16 residues. Germline V gene lookup returns CDR1 MDHEN and CDR2 SYDVKM. Trimming pared 3 bases from V and 3 bases from J, leaving 15 bases between. CDR3 protein: CASSLTRMGIYNEQFF. In nucleotides, the CDR3 is TGTGCCAGCAGTTTGACGAGGATGGGGATCTACAATGAGCAGTTCTTC. Combining the CDR3 with reference TRBV28 and TRBJ2-1 gives the whole variable domain DVKVTQSSRYLVKRTGEKVFLECVQDMDHENMFWYRQDPGLGLRLIYFSYDVKMKEKGDIPEGYSVSREKKERFSLILESASTNQTSMYLCASSLTRMGIYNEQFFGPGTRLTVL.

Many counts were recorded for this clonotype. The genes are TRBV7-2 and TRBJ2-3; the match to TRBD2 covers 7 bases. Germline loops: CDR1 SGHTA, CDR2 FQGNSA. The junction had 6 bases not matched to a gene; V was cut back by 3 bases and J by 3 bases. CDR3 length: 15 amino acids. The CDR3 DNA follows: TGTGCCAGCAGCTTGCGGACTAGTGCGACAGATACGCAGTATTTT. It encodes CASSLRTSATDTQYF.

In its sample, this clonotype was seen many times. The rearrangement uses TRBV7-2 and TRBJ2-5, with D possibly matching TRBD2 (6 bases). The CDR3 is made up of 16 amino acids. Trimming removed 5 bases from V and 5 bases from J, with 21 bases in between. Germline V lookup: CDR1 SGHTA, CDR2 FQGNSA. The CDR3 DNA reads as TGTGCCAGCAGCCCCCCGATCGGGGGAGTCGGGGAGACCCAGTACTTC. It translates to CASSPPIGGVGETQYF.

At least ten counts were recorded for this clonotype. The chain is built from TRBV29-1 and TRBJ2-3; 7 nucleotides match TRBD1. The CDR3 length is 14 residues. Germline V gene sequence: CDR1 SQVTM, CDR2 ANQGSEA. The V segment lost 6 bases and the J segment 2 bases; nucleotides outside the gene matches: 8. The CDR3 is CSVPRQGITDTQYF. CDR3 bases: TGCAGCGTACCTAGACAGGGAATCACAGATACGCAGTATTTT.

This clonotype showed up many times. CDR3 residues: CASSLKAQYNEQFF. The CDR3 bases are TGTGCCAGCAGCTTAAAGGCCCAATACAATGAGCAGTTCTTC. V usage is TRBV7-2 and J usage is TRBJ2-1; D is uncertain. The CDR3 is made up of 14 amino acids. V was trimmed by 2 bases and J by 4 bases, leaving 9 bases between them. Looked up from germline, CDR1 is SGHTA and CDR2 is FQGNSA.

This clonotype was observed at least ten times. The J gene is TRBJ2-7, the V gene TRBV20-1; D unclear. The V end was cut by 3 bases, the J end by 2 bases, with 14 bases between. The CDR3 extends over 14 amino acids. CDR1 is DFQATT and CDR2 is SNEGSKA in the germline V gene (reference sequence). In DNA form, the CDR3 reads TGCAGTGCTAGGGGCTCCGCGGAGCCCTACGAGCAGTACTTC. Translation: CSARGSAEPYEQYF.

The table lists this clonotype with many counts. The chain is built from TRBV12-3 or TRBV12-4 and TRBJ1-5; no clear D gene. The CDR3 consists of 13 residues. V lost 3 bases to trimming and J lost 7 bases, with 10 bases between them. CDR3 sequence: CASSLGPGQPQHF. The CDR3 bases are TGTGCCAGCAGTTTGGGTCCGGGACAGCCCCAGCATTTT.

This clonotype has a handful of counts. Given a much more abundant clone one base away, this may be a read error. V gene TRBV18 combines with J gene TRBJ2-1; 12 bases fit TRBD2. Unmatched junction bases numbered 8, after V lost 0 bases and J lost 8 bases. This CDR3 region has 17 residues. Germline V lookup: CDR1 KGHSH, CDR2 LQKENI. The CDR3 DNA sequence: TGTGCCAGCTCACCACCGGCCCTAGCGGGGGGGCACGATGAGCAGTTCTTC. It codes for CASSPPALAGGHDEQFF.

This clonotype was picked up many times. This chain joins TRBV6-5 and TRBJ1-4; TRBD1 might be the D (6 bases). Germline CDR1 is MNHEY and CDR2 is SVGAGI. The CDR3 is 15 residues long. V was cut by 4 bases and J by 7 bases, with 16 bases left in between. The CDR3 DNA sequence: TGTGCCAGCAGTTCTCGGAGGGGGTTCAGTGAAAAACTGTTTTTT. Translating it yields CASSSRRGFSEKLFF.

This clonotype was seen ten or more times. The chain links TRBV7-9 to TRBJ1-4; 9 bases align to TRBD1. The J segment lost 6 bases and the V segment lost 5 bases, leaving 4 bases of the junction unmatched. The CDR3 consists of 14 residues. The germline V gene has CDR1 SEHNR and CDR2 FQNEAQ (reference sequence). In DNA form, the CDR3 reads TGTGCCAGCAGCCCGGGACAGGGACATGAAAAACTGTTTTTT. Translating gives CASSPGQGHEKLFF.

As regards this clonotype: This may arise from a read error, as a much more abundant clone is one base away. This rearrangement joins TRBV3-1 to TRBJ1-1; TRBD1 is a possible D gene (5 bases). The V gene's germline CDR1 is LGHDT and CDR2 YNNKEL (reference sequence). The CDR3 runs to 13 residues. The CDR3 protein is CASGGKGNTGAFF. DNA for the CDR3: TGTGCCAGTGGGGGGAAGGGGAACACTGGAGCTTTCTTT.

V and J are TRBV7-9 and TRBJ2-5; D not certain. The CDR3 extends over 14 amino acids. V was cut by 1 base and J by 10 bases, with 16 bases left in between. Per germline, CDR1 SEHNR and CDR2 FQNEAQ (reference sequence). CDR3 nucleotides: TGTGCCAGCAGCTTAGGAAGGAATCAAGGGATCCAGTACTTC. It encodes CASSLGRNQGIQYF. Variable domain in full (rest from reference TRBV7-9 and TRBJ2-5): DTGVSQNPRHKITKRGQNVTFRCDPISEHNRLYWYRQTLGQGPEFLTYFQNEAQLEKSRLLSDRFSAERPKGSFSTLEIQRTEQGDSAMYLCASSLGRNQGIQYFGPGTRLLVL.

This clonotype was seen a few times. This is likely an artifact of a read error, given a far larger clone one base away. The CDR3 loop is CAINQGPNTEALF. The CDR3 nucleotides read TGTGCCATCAACCAGGGCCCGAACACTGAAGCTCTCTTT. V and J are TRBV10-3 and TRBJ1-1; D possibly corresponds to TRBD1 (5 bases). From germline, CDR1 is ENHRY and CDR2 SYGVKD. The CDR3 covers 13 residues.

This clonotype was recorded at least ten times. The chain carries TRBV7-9 and TRBJ2-3; TRBD2 agrees at 7 bases. V dropped 5 bases and J dropped 1; count of bases not matched to a gene: 33. CDR3 length: 24 amino acids. Germline lookup yields CDR1 SEHNR and CDR2 FQNEAQ (reference sequence). As DNA, the CDR3 is TGTGCCAGCAGCGAAAGGGGACTATCGTTCAATTCAAGGGTTCCGGACATAGGCACAGATACGCAGTATTTT. Translated, it gives CASSERGLSFNSRVPDIGTDTQYF.